The 27 T cell receptor beta chains below were found in one sample sequenced in a study of blood T cell repertoires in COVID-19. The protocol was immunoSEQ multiplex PCR, while the TCRdb copy is restricted to in-frame clones and leaves out a portion. This sample has around 33,000 clones, with nearly 80% found just once. Sequenced sample: peripheral blood. Source of these receptors: a man aged 80 or over with acute or convalescent COVID-19.

The chain joins TRBV29-1 to TRBJ2-5, with 8 positions matching TRBD2. Germline loops: CDR1 SQVTM, CDR2 ANQGSEA. The trim removed 7 bases at V and 6 bases at J, leaving 13 bases unmatched. This CDR3 has 14 residues. In nucleotides, the CDR3 is TGCAGCGCTGGGGGGGCCAGCGGGGGAAAGACCCAGTACTTC. Residues: CSAGGASGGKTQYF.

V and J are TRBV18 and TRBJ2-3; 8 positions match TRBD2. V shed 8 bases and J 3 bases; nucleotides not matched to a gene: 19. The CDR3 consists of 18 residues. CDR1 KGHSH and CDR2 LQKENI come from the germline V gene. The CDR3 loop reads CASTYFAGGAVKTDTQYF. In nucleotides, the CDR3 is TGTGCCAGCACCTACTTCGCCGGGGGGGCCGTTAAGACAGATACGCAGTATTTT.

V usage is TRBV19 and J usage is TRBJ2-5; TRBD2 matches 9 bases. This CDR3 comprises 16 residues. Germline trimming cut 5 bases from V and 5 bases from J; bases unmatched to any gene: 12. Germline V lookup: CDR1 LNHDA, CDR2 SQIVND (reference sequence). The CDR3 here is CASSSRVAGAQETQYF. CDR3 DNA: TGTGCCAGTAGTTCCCGGGTAGCGGGGGCTCAGGAGACCCAGTACTTC.

The chain recombines TRBV7-6 with TRBJ2-7; TRBD2 might be the D (5 bases). The CDR3 runs to 13 residues. Trimming shortened V by 4 bases and J by 3 bases, and 10 bases separated the two germline ends. The germline V gene encodes CDR1 SGHVS and CDR2 FNYEAQ. The CDR3 protein is CASSSGVNYEQYF. CDR3 in DNA: TGTGCCAGCAGCTCCGGGGTGAACTACGAGCAGTACTTC. The full variable domain, completed using reference TRBV7-6 and TRBJ2-7, is GAGVSQSPRYKVTKRGQDVALRCDPISGHVSLYWYRQALGQGPEFLTYFNYEAQQDKSGLPNDRFSAERPEGSISTLTIQRTEQRDSAMYRCASSSGVNYEQYFGPGTRLTVT.

The J gene is TRBJ2-1, the V gene TRBV7-6; 7 bases match TRBD1. Unmatched junction bases numbered 6, after V lost 5 bases and J lost 8 bases. The CDR3 is 13 residues long. CDR1 is SGHVS, CDR2 FNYEAQ, per germline. This CDR3 is CASSPRQGDEQFF. In DNA, the CDR3 is TGTGCCAGCAGCCCACGACAGGGCGATGAGCAGTTCTTC. The full variable domain, completed using reference TRBV7-6 and TRBJ2-1, is GAGVSQSPRYKVTKRGQDVALRCDPISGHVSLYWYRQALGQGPEFLTYFNYEAQQDKSGLPNDRFSAERPEGSISTLTIQRTEQRDSAMYRCASSPRQGDEQFFGPGTRLTVL.

V and J are TRBV6-4 and TRBJ2-3; 7 bases are shared with TRBD1. V gave up 6 bases and J gave up 1 base; unmatched junction bases: 10. This CDR3 has 16 amino acids. Germline loops: CDR1 MRHNA, CDR2 SNTAGT. The CDR3 spells CASSGKGARGTDTQYF. CDR3 sequence (DNA): TGTGCCAGCAGCGGAAAGGGGGCGCGAGGCACAGATACGCAGTATTTT.

The sample holds one count of this clone. This chain uses TRBV6-1 with TRBJ1-6; D not resolved. Trimming removed 2 bases at V and 8 bases at J, with 13 bases between. From germline, CDR1 is MNHNS and CDR2 SASEGT. The CDR3 has 15 amino acids. This chain's CDR3 is CASSEFGLSYSPLHF. The CDR3 bases are TGTGCCAGCAGTGAATTTGGACTGTCTTATTCACCCCTCCACTTT.

The chain recombines TRBV5-5 with TRBJ1-5; 10 nucleotides match TRBD1. The CDR3 runs to 16 residues. V was clipped by 4 bases and J by 7 bases; unmatched bases: 11. The germline V gene has CDR1 SGHKS and CDR2 YYEKEE (reference sequence). In nucleotides, the CDR3 is TGTGCCAGCAGCCATCCGGGACAGGGGAACGGGCAGCCCCAGCATTTT. Protein product: CASSHPGQGNGQPQHF.

The V and J genes are TRBV6-4 and TRBJ2-2; TRBD2 matches 8 bases. Trimming at V came to 6 bases and at J to 6 bases, leaving 6 bases not matched to a gene. The CDR3 totals 14 residues. Looked up from germline, CDR1 is MRHNA and CDR2 is SNTAGT. The CDR3 here is CASRPSGLAGELFF. DNA for the CDR3: TGTGCCAGCAGGCCTTCGGGACTAGCCGGGGAGCTGTTTTTT.

V gene TRBV5-1 combines with J gene TRBJ2-4; D is perhaps TRBD1 (5 bases). Trimming took off 4 bases at V and 12 bases at J, with 17 bases between the two ends. Germline V gene sequence: CDR1 SGHRS, CDR2 YFSETQ. CDR3 size: 13 residues. CDR3 protein: CASSQTSGLHQYF. CDR3 coding DNA: TGCGCCAGCAGCCAAACCTCAGGGCTTCATCAGTACTTC.

The chain links TRBV11-2 to TRBJ1-4, with D unclear. With 5 bases removed from V and 0 bases from J, the gap between germline ends came to 7 bases. CDR1 SGHAT and CDR2 FQNNGV come from the germline V gene. The CDR3 extends over 14 amino acids. As DNA, the CDR3 is TGTGCCAGCAGCGTACAAACAACTAATGAAAAACTGTTTTTT. Amino acids: CASSVQTTNEKLFF.

The V and J genes are TRBV7-8 and TRBJ1-1; a possible D gene is TRBD1 (5 bases). The germline V gene encodes CDR1 SGHVS and CDR2 FQNEAQ. CDR3 length equals 14 residues. The V end lost 2 bases, the J end lost 4 bases, and 11 bases lay between the germline ends. The CDR3, as DNA: TGTGCCAGCAGCTTATTGCAGGGTTCCACTGAAGCTTTCTTT. This encodes CASSLLQGSTEAFF.

The rearrangement links TRBV3-1 (or the pseudogene TRBV3-2) to TRBJ1-2; the D gene is possibly TRBD1 (5 bases). The V and J ends lost 2 bases and 4 bases respectively, with 14 bases between them. This CDR3 spans 15 amino acids. Germline-derived CDR1 and CDR2 are LGHDT and YNNKEL (reference sequence). This CDR3 is CASSQFIEDTYGYTF. CDR3 coding DNA: TGTGCCAGCAGCCAATTCATCGAGGACACCTATGGCTACACCTTC.

This chain links TRBV24-1 with TRBJ2-1; TRBD2 is a possible D gene (7 bases). The V end lost 4 bases, the J end lost 5 bases, and 20 bases lay between the germline ends. CDR3 length: 17 amino acids. CDR1 is KGHDR, CDR2 SFDVKD, per germline. Written as DNA, the CDR3 is TGTGCCACCAGTGAAGGGGGGGGTGCCTCCCGGAACAATGAGCAGTTCTTC. Encoded protein: CATSEGGGASRNNEQFF.

This chain connects TRBV6-2 or TRBV6-3 to TRBJ2-7; TRBD1 might be the D (6 bases). The CDR3 is made up of 14 amino acids. V was clipped by 2 bases and J by 3 bases, with 11 bases between them. CDR1 and CDR2 from the germline V gene are MNHEY and SVGEGT. CDR3 DNA sequence: TGTGCCAGCAGTTACCCCGCCAGGGGCTACGAGCAGTACTTC. Protein: CASSYPARGYEQYF.

V gene TRBV5-6 combines with J gene TRBJ1-6, with 9 bases identical to TRBD1. Trimming at V came to 4 bases and at J to 7 bases, leaving 6 bases not matched to a gene. The germline CDR1 and CDR2 sequences are SGHDT and YYEEEE. There are 15 residues in the CDR3. CDR3 DNA: TGTGCCAGCAGCCAAGTGGGGACAGGGAATTCACCCCTCCACTTT. Translated: CASSQVGTGNSPLHF. The full variable domain, its missing parts supplied by reference TRBV5-6 and TRBJ1-6, is DAGVTQSPTHLIKTRGQQVTLRCSPKSGHDTVSWYQQALGQGPQFIFQYYEEEERQRGNFPDRFSGHQFPNYSSELNVNALLLGDSALYLCASSQVGTGNSPLHFGNGTRLTVT.

V is TRBV19 and J is TRBJ2-3, with D perhaps matching TRBD2 (6 bases). Germline V gene data show CDR1 as LNHDA and CDR2 as SQIVND (reference sequence). This CDR3 contains 14 residues. V was shortened by 5 bases and J by 4 bases, with 13 bases between the two germline ends. The DNA of the CDR3 is TGTGCCAGTAGTGGACGAGGAGGGGCAGATACGCAGTATTTT. Translation: CASSGRGGADTQYF.

The chain has TRBV6-5 and TRBJ1-5, with D tentatively TRBD1 (5 bases). CDR1 and CDR2 from the germline V gene are MNHEY and SVGAGI. V shed 6 bases and J shed 6 bases, with 18 bases lying between them. The CDR3 is made up of 15 amino acids. The chain's CDR3 is CASRPTGGIGQPQHF. As DNA, the CDR3 is TGTGCCAGCAGACCTACAGGAGGGATAGGTCAGCCCCAGCATTTT.

The CDR3 DNA reads as TGTGCCAGCAGCTCCAACAGGGAACGGTACGAGCAGTACTTC. Translated: CASSSNRERYEQYF. This chain joins TRBV6-2 or TRBV6-3 and TRBJ2-7, with D possibly TRBD1 on 6 matching bases. Germline V lookup: CDR1 MNHEY, CDR2 SVGEGT. This CDR3 region has 14 residues. The ends were cut back, 6 bases at V and 4 bases at J, with 16 bases in the middle.

The V gene is TRBV3-1 (or the pseudogene TRBV3-2), the J gene TRBJ2-7, with TRBD2 as a possible D gene (7 bases). Germline CDR1 is LGHDT and CDR2 is YNNKEL (reference sequence). This CDR3 spans 15 amino acids. The V and J ends lost 7 bases and 2 bases respectively, with 18 bases between them. The DNA of the CDR3 is TGTGCCAGCAACAAGGGGGGGGCAGGCACCTACGAGCAGTACTTC. Amino acids: CASNKGGAGTYEQYF.

The rearrangement joins TRBV27 to TRBJ1-6, with TRBD1 matching over 7 bases. Germline lookup yields CDR1 MNHEY and CDR2 SMNVEV (reference sequence). CDR3 size: 16 residues. With 6 bases clipped from V and 9 bases from J, the junction kept 14 bases outside the gene matches. CDR3 loop: CASSPLTVRGVSPLHF. CDR3 coding DNA: TGTGCCAGCAGCCCGCTTACCGTCAGGGGGGTTTCACCCCTCCACTTT.

The rearrangement joins TRBV14 to TRBJ1-2; tentatively, D is TRBD1 (6 bases). The CDR3 has 16 amino acids. Trimming removed 1 base from V and 1 base from J, with 13 bases in between. Germline V gives CDR1 SGHDN, CDR2 FVKESK. CDR3 sequence (DNA): TGTGCCAGCAGCCAAGCCGGACAGTGGCGTAACTATGGCTACACCTTC. Protein sequence: CASSQAGQWRNYGYTF. Using reference TRBV14 and TRBJ1-2 for the parts outside the CDR3, the full variable domain is EAGVTQFPSHSVIEKGQTVTLRCDPISGHDNLYWYRRVMGKEIKFLLHFVKESKQDESGMPNNRFLAERTGGTYSTLKVQPAELEDSGVYFCASSQAGQWRNYGYTFGSGTRLTVV.

The chain is built from TRBV7-2 and TRBJ2-7, with D possibly being TRBD1 (7 bases). Germline V CDR1 and CDR2: SGHTA, FQGNSA. The CDR3 is made up of 15 amino acids. V lost 5 bases and J 2 bases, leaving 16 bases between the germline ends. The CDR3 DNA follows: TGTGCCAGCAGCCTCCAGGGGGGCGGGGCCTACGAGCAGTACTTC. Its protein is CASSLQGGGAYEQYF.

V usage is TRBV7-6 and J usage is TRBJ2-2; D remains ambiguous. V was cut by 1 base and J by 7 bases, with 10 bases left in between. This CDR3 region has 14 residues. Germline values: CDR1 SGHVS, CDR2 FNYEAQ. The CDR3 DNA sequence: TGTGCCAGCAGCTTAGTCTCCCCCCTCGGGGAGCTGTTTTTT. It yields the protein CASSLVSPLGELFF.

The gene calls are TRBV11-3 and TRBJ2-2; 7 bases are a match to TRBD1. Germline lookup yields CDR1 SGHNT and CDR2 YENEEA. The CDR3 has 15 residues. Trimming at V came to 5 bases and at J to 4 bases, leaving 7 bases not matched to a gene. In DNA form, the CDR3 reads TGTGCCAGCAGCCTATGGGGACAGAGCACCGGGGAGCTGTTTTTT. It yields the protein CASSLWGQSTGELFF.

The J gene is TRBJ1-1, the V gene TRBV30, with D unresolved. Between the trimmed V and J ends, which lost 4 bases and 4 bases, there was a span of 13 bases. The CDR3 covers 13 residues. Germline values: CDR1 GTSNPN, CDR2 SVGIG (reference sequence). In nucleotides, the CDR3 is TGTGCCTGGATGGCGGGCGTCCTCACTGAAGCTTTCTTT. Encoded protein: CAWMAGVLTEAFF.

The chain uses TRBV3-1 (or the pseudogene TRBV3-2) and TRBJ1-1; D call uncertain. This CDR3 is 14 amino acids long. V was trimmed by 4 bases and J by 1 base, leaving 10 bases between them. Germline lookup yields CDR1 LGHDT and CDR2 YNNKEL (reference sequence). CDR3 residues: CASSLTTANTEAFF. For the CDR3, the DNA is TGTGCCAGCAGCCTAACCACAGCGAACACTGAAGCTTTCTTT.